What follows are 27 T cell receptor beta chains derived from one specimen sequenced in a study of regulatory T cells in long-lasting Graves disease. For TCR beta, libraries came from iRepertoire HTBI primers and Arm-PCR of CDR3 regions. A single record per CDR3 protein comes from TCRdb applying MiXCR to the multiplex PCR reads. The table shows fewer than 350,000 distinct CDR3 sequences, with roughly 18% occurring only once. Sample time point: newly diagnosed GD, antithyroid drugs for less than 3 months. Construction of the TCR library relied on RNA isolated from PBMCs. Sequenced material: peripheral blood mononuclear cells (PBMCs), taken at new diagnosis, from a patient treated with antithyroid drugs. The receptors come from a female donor with Graves disease.

This clonotype came up a few times. The genes are TRBV29-1 and TRBJ2-3; 8 bases are shared with TRBD1. Germline V gene data show CDR1 as SQVTM and CDR2 as ANQGSEA. Losses at the gene ends were 4 bases for V and 4 bases for J; bases not matched to a gene: 13. This CDR3 has 16 amino acids. DNA for the CDR3: TGCAGCGTTGTCTATGGGGCCCAGGGGGCCGCAGATACGCAGTATTTT. Encoded protein: CSVVYGAQGAADTQYF.

This clonotype was seen at least ten times. The chain couples TRBV9 to TRBJ2-7, with TRBD1 as a possible D gene (5 bases). The CDR3 covers 17 residues. Germline loops: CDR1 SGDLS, CDR2 YYNGEE. V lost 0 bases and J lost 0, with 16 bases in between. The CDR3 region is CASSVAMRQSYSYEQYF. The CDR3 nucleotides read TGTGCCAGCAGCGTAGCAATGCGACAGTCTTACTCCTACGAGCAGTACTTC.

In its sample, this clonotype was seen many times. The rearrangement uses TRBV30 and TRBJ2-6; D is unclear. The CDR3 extends over 15 amino acids. From germline, CDR1 is GTSNPN and CDR2 SVGIG (reference sequence). V shed 0 bases and J shed 1 base, with 7 bases lying between them. This CDR3 is CAWSVLSSGANVLTF. CDR3 bases: TGTGCCTGGAGTGTACTGTCTTCTGGGGCCAACGTCCTGACTTTC. The entire variable domain, with the rest obtained from reference TRBV30 and TRBJ2-6, is as follows: SQTIHQWPATLVQPVGSPLSLECTVEGTSNPNLYWYRQAAGRGLQLLFYSVGIGQISSEVPQNLSASRPQDRQFILSSKKLLLSDSGFYLCAWSVLSSGANVLTFGAGSRLTVL.

Worth noting for this clonotype: At one boundary the junction diverges from the germline segment, which might be a read error. This sequence joins TRBV7-2 and TRBJ2-7; D is perhaps TRBD1 (6 bases). The germline V gene encodes CDR1 SGHTA and CDR2 FQGNSA. The CDR3 spans 14 residues. CDR3 in amino acids: CASSQEGGFSEPYF. CDR3 sequence (DNA): TGTGCCAGCAGCCAAGAAGGGGGATTTTCCGAGCCGTACTTC.

In this sample, this clonotype turned up a few times. The rearrangement links TRBV20-1 to TRBJ2-1, with a possible D match to TRBD2 (5 bases). V was pared by 5 bases and J by 7 bases, with 15 bases between. The CDR3 contains 13 residues. The germline V gene has CDR1 DFQATT and CDR2 SNEGSKA (reference sequence). The CDR3 DNA reads TGCAGTGCTGATACCCGGACTCTTAATGAGCAGTTCTTC. Its protein is CSADTRTLNEQFF.

This clonotype was detected many times. The chain couples TRBV12-3 or TRBV12-4 to TRBJ1-3; weak D call: TRBD1 (5 bases). The CDR3 extends over 14 amino acids. With 8 bases removed from V and 5 bases from J, the gap between germline ends came to 16 bases. CDR3: CASQGEFPRNTIYF. Here the CDR3 DNA reads TGTGCCAGCCAGGGAGAGTTTCCTCGAAACACCATATATTTT.

In its sample, this clonotype was seen many times. The chain uses TRBV27 and TRBJ2-3, with 11 bases fitting TRBD2. The CDR3 consists of 18 residues. The trim removed 3 bases at V and 2 bases at J, leaving 10 bases unmatched. The germline CDR1 and CDR2 sequences are MNHEY and SMNVEV (reference sequence). The CDR3 coding sequence is TGTGCCAGCAGTTTCCTCCCCGTACTAGCGGGAGTCACAGATACGCAGTATTTT. Translated: CASSFLPVLAGVTDTQYF.

This clonotype has just a few counts. The rearrangement links TRBV6-2 or TRBV6-3 to TRBJ2-2; weak D call: TRBD2 (7 bases). Germline V gene data show CDR1 as MNHEY and CDR2 as SVGEGT. The CDR3 runs to 15 residues. V was shortened by 2 bases and J by 4 bases, with 11 bases between the two germline ends. The CDR3 reads CASSYGGAGTGELFF. CDR3 DNA sequence: TGTGCCAGCAGTTACGGGGGGGCGGGCACCGGGGAGCTGTTTTTT.

This clonotype was seen a handful of times. The chain joins TRBV3-1 to TRBJ2-1; D tentatively fits TRBD1 or TRBD2 (5 bases each). Trimming shortened V by 2 bases and J by 10 bases, and 12 bases separated the two germline ends. CDR1 LGHDT and CDR2 YNNKEL come from the germline V gene (reference sequence). This CDR3 has 13 residues. The CDR3 sequence is CASSQTSWGEQFF. The CDR3, as DNA: TGTGCCAGCAGCCAAACATCCTGGGGGGAGCAGTTCTTC.

This clonotype occurred many times. Here the CDR3 reads CASGLAGTDTQYF. The CDR3 DNA reads TGTGCTAGTGGTTTGGCGGGCACAGATACGCAGTATTTT. The J gene is TRBJ2-3, the V gene TRBV12-5; D is unclear. Germline CDR1 is LGHNT and CDR2 is FRNRAP. This CDR3 has 13 residues. Trimming removed 1 base at V and 1 base at J, with 3 bases between. Using reference TRBV12-5 and TRBJ2-3 for the parts outside the CDR3, the full variable domain is DARVTQTPRHKVTEMGQEVTMRCQPILGHNTVFWYRQTMMQGLELLAYFRNRAPLDDSGMPKDRFSAEMPDATLATLKIQPSEPRDSAVYFCASGLAGTDTQYFGPGTRLTVL.

The CDR3: CASTSRDAEGIQYF. The DNA for the CDR3 is TGTGCCAGCACGTCCCGGGACGCGGAGGGCATTCAGTACTTC. The chain carries TRBV10-3 and TRBJ2-4, with a tentative D call TRBD2 (6 bases). V was pared by 10 bases and J by 9 bases, with 22 bases between. Germline-derived CDR1 and CDR2 are ENHRY and SYGVKD. The CDR3 is 14 amino acids.

This clonotype occurred many times. This chain joins TRBV18 and TRBJ2-1; D uncertain. This CDR3 is built from 14 residues. The V gene's germline CDR1 is KGHSH and CDR2 LQKENI. Trimming cost V 6 bases and J 5 bases, with 14 bases left between them. The CDR3 here is CASSTYGKDNEQFF. CDR3 nucleotides: TGTGCCAGCTCTACGTACGGTAAAGACAATGAGCAGTTCTTC.

This clonotype showed up many times. V is TRBV30 and J is TRBJ2-2; the D gene is possibly TRBD1 (6 bases). Germline CDR1 and CDR2: GTSNPN and SVGIG (reference sequence). The CDR3 runs 15 residues. Trimming removed 2 bases from V and 6 bases from J, with 16 bases in between. The CDR3 protein is CAWSTVMGAAGELFF. For the CDR3, the DNA is TGTGCCTGGAGTACTGTTATGGGGGCGGCCGGGGAGCTGTTTTTT.

This clonotype was observed at least ten times. The chain links TRBV5-1 to TRBJ2-1; 7 positions agree with TRBD2. The CDR3 loop spans 16 amino acids. In germline, CDR1 is SGHRS, CDR2 YFSETQ. The trim removed 2 bases at V and 2 bases at J, leaving 7 bases unmatched. CDR3 amino acids: CASSLRVAGTYNEQFF. The CDR3 nucleotides read TGCGCCAGCAGCTTACGGGTAGCGGGTACCTACAATGAGCAGTTCTTC.

The chain recombines TRBV24-1 with TRBJ2-2, with TRBD1 matching over 9 bases. V was pared by 5 bases and J by 7 bases, with 10 bases of the junction left unmatched. Looked up from germline, CDR1 is KGHDR and CDR2 is SFDVKD. The CDR3 is made up of 16 amino acids. The CDR3 loop reads CATSGRDRVTSGELFF. The CDR3 DNA sequence: TGTGCCACCAGTGGGAGGGACAGGGTGACGAGCGGGGAGCTGTTTTTT.

There are many counts of this clonotype. The J gene is TRBJ1-1, the V gene TRBV20-1, with D possibly matching TRBD1 (6 bases). The germline CDR1 and CDR2 sequences are DFQATT and SNEGSKA (reference sequence). V dropped 0 bases and J dropped 5 bases, with 16 bases sitting between them. The CDR3 has 15 amino acids. CDR3 DNA: TGCAGTGCTAGAGATTGGGGGCAGCCGGGGACTGAAGCTTTCTTT. This codes for CSARDWGQPGTEAFF.

This sequence joins TRBV9 and TRBJ2-2; D is unresolved. Germline values: CDR1 SGDLS, CDR2 YYNGEE. The CDR3 runs 15 residues. Trimming took 4 bases from V and 4 from J, leaving 14 bases between them. The CDR3, as DNA: TGTGCCAGCAGCTCGACCTTGGCTGTCACCGGGGAGCTGTTTTTT. It yields the protein CASSSTLAVTGELFF.

This clonotype was recorded many times. The CDR3 DNA follows: TGTGCCAGCACCGACTCGCCAGGCGGTAAGGGCTACACCTTC. This translates into CASTDSPGGKGYTF. The J gene is TRBJ1-2, the V gene TRBV28; D is ambiguous. CDR1 and CDR2 from the germline V gene are MDHEN and SYDVKM. V was shortened by 7 bases and J by 8 bases, with 20 bases between the two germline ends. The CDR3 runs 14 residues.

This clonotype was seen at least ten times. The chain combines TRBV5-1 with TRBJ1-4, with D hard to call. This CDR3 has 12 amino acids. CDR1 and CDR2 (germline): SGHRS, YFSETQ. Trimming removed 1 base at V and 3 bases at J, with 1 base between. CDR3 region: CASSLPNEKLFF. The CDR3 nucleotides read TGCGCCAGCAGCTTGCCTAATGAAAAACTGTTTTTT.

The J gene is TRBJ2-3, the V gene TRBV9; TRBD2 agrees at 7 bases. Per germline, CDR1 SGDLS and CDR2 YYNGEE. V gave up 0 bases and J gave up 2 bases; unmatched junction bases: 6. This CDR3 has 16 residues. The CDR3 reads CASSVGEGTITDTQYF. The CDR3 DNA is TGTGCCAGCAGCGTAGGGGAGGGAACGATCACAGATACGCAGTATTTT.

This clonotype occurred many times. The chain joins TRBV12-3 or TRBV12-4 to TRBJ2-5, with D uncertain. Trimming took 3 bases from V and 0 from J, leaving 8 bases between them. The CDR3 is 14 residues long. CDR3 DNA sequence: TGTGCCAGCAGTTTTTTAGGGCACCAAGAGACCCAGTACTTC. Protein sequence: CASSFLGHQETQYF.

This clonotype was detected only a few times. Written as DNA, the CDR3 is TGCAGTGCTAGTATCGGGACAGTAAGTACGAGCAATGAAAAACTGTTTTTT. Translation gives CSASIGTVSTSNEKLFF. The genes are TRBV20-1 and TRBJ1-4, with 7 bases aligning to TRBD1. Germline V gene sequence: CDR1 DFQATT, CDR2 SNEGSKA (reference sequence). J was trimmed by 5 bases and V by 3 bases; bases with no gene match: 15. This CDR3 has 17 residues.

This clonotype has ten or more counts. This chain uses TRBV24-1 with TRBJ1-1, with unresolved D. From germline, CDR1 is KGHDR and CDR2 SFDVKD. This CDR3 has 12 amino acids. V was trimmed by 4 bases and J by 6 bases, leaving 8 bases between them. Written as DNA, the CDR3 is TGTGCCACCAGTGACGTCGGCGCTGAAGCTTTCTTT. Translated, it gives CATSDVGAEAFF.

This clonotype was counted ten times or more. The gene calls are TRBV10-3 and TRBJ1-5; possible D gene TRBD1, 6 bases. The CDR3 is made up of 15 amino acids. CDR1 is ENHRY and CDR2 is SYGVKD in the germline V gene. The germline V and J ends were trimmed by 0 bases and 4 bases, with 10 bases remaining between them. As DNA, the CDR3 is TGTGCCATCAGTGAGTCTGGGGGCGGGAATCAGCCCCAGCATTTT. This codes for CAISESGGGNQPQHF.

This clonotype was recorded at least ten times. This chain uses TRBV19 with TRBJ1-1; D call uncertain. CDR1 and CDR2 from the germline V gene are LNHDA and SQIVND (reference sequence). The CDR3 totals 14 residues. Trimming cost V 0 bases and J 2 bases, with 7 bases left between them. CDR3 bases: TGTGCCAGTAGTATAGATGGGCCCAACACTGAAGCTTTCTTT. This codes for CASSIDGPNTEAFF.

The chain combines TRBV18 with TRBJ2-5, with TRBD1 identical over 9 bases. The V and J ends lost 4 bases and 3 bases, in that order; junction bases with no gene match: 3. The CDR3 runs 14 residues. Germline V lookup: CDR1 KGHSH, CDR2 LQKENI. The CDR3 reads CASSLRTGEETQYF. CDR3 sequence (DNA): TGTGCCAGCTCACTACGGACAGGGGAAGAGACCCAGTACTTC.

The sample holds many counts of this clonotype. The V call is TRBV30, the J call TRBJ2-1, with D hard to call. Trimming took off 6 bases at V and 4 bases at J, with 10 bases between the two ends. This CDR3 region has 12 residues. Germline V CDR1 and CDR2: GTSNPN, SVGIG (reference sequence). The CDR3: CACSNLYNEQFF. The CDR3 bases are TGTGCCTGCTCAAACCTTTACAATGAGCAGTTCTTC.